The 16 T cell receptor beta chains presented below share a single source sample, sequenced in a study of cytomegalovirus exposure and HLA in healthy donors. PCR primers comprised 60 Vbeta and 13 Jbeta primers. This table comes from immunoSEQ multiplex PCR, and its TCRdb copy is limited to in-frame clones, with some not included. The repertoire holds 210,000 or so clones, with 70% to 90% as singletons. The sequenced sample consisted of PBMCs. These receptors were taken from a girl aged 2 to 9 in good health and CMV-seronegative.

The chain has TRBV7-9 and TRBJ2-1; 9 bases align to TRBD1. Unmatched junction bases numbered 5, after V lost 5 bases and J lost 9 bases. The CDR3 has 13 residues. The germline V gene encodes CDR1 SEHNR and CDR2 FQNEAQ (reference sequence). CDR3 nucleotides: TGTGCCAGCAGCAAACAGGGGGCCATTGAGCAGTTCTTC. Its protein product is CASSKQGAIEQFF.

V gene TRBV5-1 combines with J gene TRBJ1-2; D gene uncertain. The V end lost 4 bases, the J end lost 1 base, and 11 bases lay between the germline ends. The CDR3 loop spans 14 amino acids. Looked up from germline, CDR1 is SGHRS and CDR2 is YFSETQ. As DNA, the CDR3 is TGCGCCAGCAGCCCAGGCGGGCGTAACTATGGCTACACCTTC. Translating it yields CASSPGGRNYGYTF.

The chain links TRBV19 to TRBJ1-2; tentative D call: TRBD1 (6 bases). V lost 0 bases to trimming and J lost 3 bases, with 14 bases between them. Germline V CDR1 and CDR2: LNHDA, SQIVND (reference sequence). This CDR3 has 16 amino acids. The CDR3 is CASSIDFQGGHYGYTF. The CDR3 region has the DNA TGTGCCAGTAGTATAGATTTTCAAGGGGGACACTATGGCTACACCTTC. Filled out from reference TRBV19 and TRBJ1-2, the complete variable domain reads DGGITQSPKYLFRKEGQNVTLSCEQNLNHDAMYWYRQDPGQGLRLIYYSQIVNDFQKGDIAEGYSVSREKKESFPLTVTSAQKNPTAFYLCASSIDFQGGHYGYTFGSGTRLTVV.

This clone was seen only once. The chain joins TRBV5-1 to TRBJ2-7, with D tentatively TRBD1 (6 bases). Germline V gene data show CDR1 as SGHRS and CDR2 as YFSETQ. The ends were cut back, 5 bases at V and 3 bases at J, with 6 bases in the middle. CDR3 length equals 11 residues. The CDR3: CASRDSYEQYF. CDR3 DNA: TGCGCCAGCAGGGACAGCTACGAGCAGTACTTC. Supplemented by reference TRBV5-1 and TRBJ2-7, the full variable domain reads KAGVTQTPRYLIKTRGQQVTLSCSPISGHRSVSWYQQTPGQGLQFLFEYFSETQRNKGNFPGRFSGRQFSNSRSEMNVSTLELGDSALYLCASRDSYEQYFGPGTRLTVT.

This clone has a handful of counts. J is TRBJ2-1 and V is TRBV6-1; TRBD1 matches 8 bases. The CDR3 is 17 amino acids. CDR1 MNHNS and CDR2 SASEGT come from the germline V gene. The trim removed 0 bases at V and 4 bases at J, leaving 8 bases unmatched. The CDR3 DNA reads TGTGCCAGCAGTGAAGCACTACCTGACAGGGGATACAATGAGCAGTTCTTC. Its translation is CASSEALPDRGYNEQFF.

This clone has only a few counts. J is TRBJ1-4 and V is TRBV5-1; D uncertain. V was cut by 3 bases and J by 3 bases, with 9 bases left in between. The CDR3 has 14 amino acids. Per germline, CDR1 SGHRS and CDR2 YFSETQ. CDR3 bases: TGCGCCAGCAGCTCGAGAGGGCCTAATGAAAAACTGTTTTTT. Translating it yields CASSSRGPNEKLFF.

This sequence joins TRBV5-1 and TRBJ2-2; TRBD2 matches at 14 bases. The CDR3 length is 16 residues. CDR1 and CDR2 from the germline V gene are SGHRS and YFSETQ. V dropped 0 bases and J dropped 7; count of bases not matched to a gene: 2. In DNA form, the CDR3 reads TGCGCCAGCAGCTTGGGACTAGCGGGAGGGGACGGGGAGCTGTTTTTT. This sequence encodes CASSLGLAGGDGELFF.

V gene TRBV19 combines with J gene TRBJ2-6; tentatively, D is TRBD1 (5 bases). Trimming left V 3 bases short and J 2 bases short, with 11 bases between. Germline V gene sequence: CDR1 LNHDA, CDR2 SQIVND (reference sequence). The CDR3 has 16 amino acids. CDR3: CASSIRSGTGANVLTF. As DNA, the CDR3 is TGTGCCAGTAGTATTCGTTCAGGGACTGGGGCCAACGTCCTGACTTTC.

The chain joins TRBV29-1 to TRBJ2-7, with 9 bases aligning to TRBD2. This CDR3 spans 13 amino acids. The germline V gene encodes CDR1 SQVTM and CDR2 ANQGSEA. V lost 5 bases to trimming and J lost 3 bases; unmatched junction nucleotides: 5. CDR3 in amino acids: CSVLAGVGYEQYF. CDR3 DNA: TGCAGCGTTTTAGCGGGAGTGGGCTACGAGCAGTACTTC.

The chain employs TRBV7-2 and TRBJ2-6; no clear D. This CDR3 has 15 residues. V was shortened by 5 bases and J by 0 bases, with 8 bases between the two germline ends. CDR1 and CDR2 from the germline V gene are SGHTA and FQGNSA. The CDR3 DNA sequence: TGTGCCAGCAGCCCTCGTAGCTCTGGGGCCAACGTCCTGACTTTC. The encoded protein is CASSPRSSGANVLTF.

This clone was observed a handful of times. The genes are TRBV14 and TRBJ2-7; D unresolved. The CDR3 has 13 residues. V was cut by 1 base and J by 9 bases, with 13 bases left in between. Looked up from germline, CDR1 is SGHDN and CDR2 is FVKESK. DNA of the CDR3: TGTGCCAGCAGCCAAGCCGGAGACTCGGCGCAGTACTTC. This encodes CASSQAGDSAQYF.

V and J are TRBV7-9 and TRBJ1-1, with D unclear. This CDR3 contains 15 residues. Per the germline V gene, CDR1 is SEHNR and CDR2 is FQNEAQ (reference sequence). V lost 4 bases, J lost 0 bases, and 12 bases lay in between. In DNA, the CDR3 is TGTGCCAGCAGCTCCTCCCCGGGTTTGAACACTGAAGCTTTCTTT. Amino acids: CASSSSPGLNTEAFF.

The CDR3: CASSGQGAMNTEAFF. The CDR3 nucleotides read TGCGCCAGCAGTGGACAGGGGGCTATGAACACTGAAGCTTTCTTT. This chain connects TRBV5-1 to TRBJ1-1; 11 nucleotides agree with TRBD1. The CDR3 is 15 amino acids. Germline loops: CDR1 SGHRS, CDR2 YFSETQ. The ends lost 5 bases at V and 0 bases at J; junction bases unmatched: 3.

This clone appeared a single time. This chain uses TRBV27 with TRBJ2-1, with 10 bases identical to TRBD2. This CDR3 is built from 16 residues. The V gene end was trimmed by 6 bases and the J gene end by 4 bases; junction bases not matched to a gene: 9. CDR1 and CDR2 from the germline V gene are MNHEY and SMNVEV (reference sequence). The CDR3 DNA sequence: TGTGCCAGCAGCCGACCTGGACTAGCGGTTTACAATGAGCAGTTCTTC. Translating gives CASSRPGLAVYNEQFF.

The chain uses TRBV2 and TRBJ2-1; 10 bases are shared with TRBD2. Germline loops: CDR1 SNHLY, CDR2 FYNNEI. V lost 6 bases to trimming and J lost 9 bases; unmatched junction nucleotides: 11. The CDR3 loop spans 15 amino acids. Here the CDR3 reads CASRTVAGGASEQFF. CDR3 sequence (DNA): TGTGCCAGCAGGACAGTAGCGGGAGGTGCCAGTGAGCAGTTCTTC.

The CDR3 region is CASSLERRNTEAFF. CDR3 in DNA: TGTGCCAGCAGCTTAGAGAGAAGGAACACTGAAGCTTTCTTT. The chain joins TRBV7-2 to TRBJ1-1; D remains unclear. V lost 1 base and J lost 1, with 7 bases in between. The CDR3 is 14 residues long. Germline V lookup: CDR1 SGHTA, CDR2 FQGNSA.